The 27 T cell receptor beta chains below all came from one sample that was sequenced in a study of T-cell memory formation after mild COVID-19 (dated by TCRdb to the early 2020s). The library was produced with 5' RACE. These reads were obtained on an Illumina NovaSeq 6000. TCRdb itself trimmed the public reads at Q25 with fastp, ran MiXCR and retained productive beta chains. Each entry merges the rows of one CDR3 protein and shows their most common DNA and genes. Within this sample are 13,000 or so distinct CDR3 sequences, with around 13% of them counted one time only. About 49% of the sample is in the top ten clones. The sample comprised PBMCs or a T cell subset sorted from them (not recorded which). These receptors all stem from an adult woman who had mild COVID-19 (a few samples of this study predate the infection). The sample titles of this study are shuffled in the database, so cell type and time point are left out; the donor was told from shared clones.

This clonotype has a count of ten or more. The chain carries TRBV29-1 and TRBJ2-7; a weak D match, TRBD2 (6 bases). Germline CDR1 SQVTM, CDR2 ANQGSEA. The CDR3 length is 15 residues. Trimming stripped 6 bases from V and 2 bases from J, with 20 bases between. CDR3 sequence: CSVVSGLAPAYEQYF. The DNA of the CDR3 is TGCAGCGTGGTATCCGGGCTAGCGCCTGCCTACGAGCAGTACTTC.

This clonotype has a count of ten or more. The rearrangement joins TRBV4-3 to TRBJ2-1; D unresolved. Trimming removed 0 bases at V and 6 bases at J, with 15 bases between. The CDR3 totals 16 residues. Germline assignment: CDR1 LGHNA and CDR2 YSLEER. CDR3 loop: CASSQDGPVHFNEQFF. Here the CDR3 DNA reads TGCGCCAGCAGCCAAGACGGGCCTGTCCATTTCAATGAGCAGTTCTTC.

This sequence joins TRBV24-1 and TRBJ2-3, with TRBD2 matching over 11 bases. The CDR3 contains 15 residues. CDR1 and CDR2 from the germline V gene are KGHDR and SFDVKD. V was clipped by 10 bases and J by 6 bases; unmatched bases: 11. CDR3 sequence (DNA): TGTGCCACTCCAGACACGGCTAGCGGGGGGGATACGCAGTATTTT. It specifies CATPDTASGGDTQYF.

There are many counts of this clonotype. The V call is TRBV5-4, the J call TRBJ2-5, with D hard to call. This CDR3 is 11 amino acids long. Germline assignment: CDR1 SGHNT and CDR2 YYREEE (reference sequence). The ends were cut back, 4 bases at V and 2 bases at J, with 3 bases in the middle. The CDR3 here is CASSIQETQYF. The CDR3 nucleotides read TGTGCCAGCAGCATTCAAGAGACCCAGTACTTC.

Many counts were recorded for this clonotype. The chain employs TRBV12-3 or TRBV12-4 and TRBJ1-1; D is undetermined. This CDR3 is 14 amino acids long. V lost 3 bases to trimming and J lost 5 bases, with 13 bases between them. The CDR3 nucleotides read TGTGCCAGCAGTTTGGCCGGACCGGGGACTGAAGCTTTCTTT. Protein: CASSLAGPGTEAFF.

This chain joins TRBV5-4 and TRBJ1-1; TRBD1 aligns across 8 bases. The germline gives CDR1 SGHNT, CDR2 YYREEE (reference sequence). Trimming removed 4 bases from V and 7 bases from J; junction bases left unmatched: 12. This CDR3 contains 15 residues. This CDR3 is CASSLGQGFSGEAFF. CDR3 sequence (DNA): TGTGCCAGCAGCCTAGGACAGGGATTTTCTGGTGAAGCTTTCTTT.

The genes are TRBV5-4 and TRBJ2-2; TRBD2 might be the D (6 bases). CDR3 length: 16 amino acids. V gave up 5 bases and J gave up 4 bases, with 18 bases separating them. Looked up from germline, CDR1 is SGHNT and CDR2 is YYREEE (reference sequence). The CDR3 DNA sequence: TGTGCCAGCAGACAGGAGGGACTGCAATCCACCGGGGAGCTGTTTTTT. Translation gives CASRQEGLQSTGELFF.

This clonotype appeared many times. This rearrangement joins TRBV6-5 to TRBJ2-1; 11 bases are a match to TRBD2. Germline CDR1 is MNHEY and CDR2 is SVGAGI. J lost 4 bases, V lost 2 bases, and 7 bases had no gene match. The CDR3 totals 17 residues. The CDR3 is CASSYGLGLAEYNEQFF. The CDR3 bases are TGTGCCAGCAGTTACGGATTGGGACTAGCGGAATACAATGAGCAGTTCTTC.

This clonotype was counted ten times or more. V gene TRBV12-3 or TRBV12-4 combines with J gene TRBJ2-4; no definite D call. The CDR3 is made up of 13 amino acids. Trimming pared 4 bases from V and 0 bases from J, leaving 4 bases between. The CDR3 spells CASSSLAKNIQYF. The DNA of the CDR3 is TGTGCCAGCAGTTCCTTAGCCAAAAACATTCAGTACTTC.

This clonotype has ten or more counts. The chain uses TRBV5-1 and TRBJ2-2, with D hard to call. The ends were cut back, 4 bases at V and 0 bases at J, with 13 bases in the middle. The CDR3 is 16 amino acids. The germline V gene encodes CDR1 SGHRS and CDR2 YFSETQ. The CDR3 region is CASSPIVVANTGELFF. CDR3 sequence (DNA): TGCGCCAGCAGCCCAATTGTGGTGGCGAACACCGGGGAGCTGTTTTTT.

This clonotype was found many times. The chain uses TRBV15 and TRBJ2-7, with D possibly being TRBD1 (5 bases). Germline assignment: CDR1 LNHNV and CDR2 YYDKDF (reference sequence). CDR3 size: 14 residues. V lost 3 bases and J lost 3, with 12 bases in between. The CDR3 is CATSSPRALYEQYF. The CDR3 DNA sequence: TGTGCCACCAGCAGCCCCAGGGCCCTCTACGAGCAGTACTTC.

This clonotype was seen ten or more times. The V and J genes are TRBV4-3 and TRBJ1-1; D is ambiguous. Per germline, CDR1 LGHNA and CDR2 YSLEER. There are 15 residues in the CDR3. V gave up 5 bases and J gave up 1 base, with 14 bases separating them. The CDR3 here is CASSYAWAGNTEAFF. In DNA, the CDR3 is TGCGCCAGCAGCTATGCCTGGGCCGGGAACACTGAAGCTTTCTTT.

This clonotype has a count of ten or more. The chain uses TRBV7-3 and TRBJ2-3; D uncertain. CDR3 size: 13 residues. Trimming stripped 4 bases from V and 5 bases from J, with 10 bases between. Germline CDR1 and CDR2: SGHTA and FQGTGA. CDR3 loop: CASSSIRQDTQYF. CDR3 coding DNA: TGTGCCAGCAGCTCAATCCGCCAAGATACGCAGTATTTT.

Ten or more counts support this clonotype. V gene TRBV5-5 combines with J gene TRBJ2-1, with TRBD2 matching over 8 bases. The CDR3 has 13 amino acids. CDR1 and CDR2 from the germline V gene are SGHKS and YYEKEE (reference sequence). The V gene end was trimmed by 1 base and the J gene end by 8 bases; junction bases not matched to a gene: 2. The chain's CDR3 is CASSLSGGHEQFF. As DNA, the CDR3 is TGTGCCAGCAGCTTGTCGGGGGGGCATGAGCAGTTCTTC.

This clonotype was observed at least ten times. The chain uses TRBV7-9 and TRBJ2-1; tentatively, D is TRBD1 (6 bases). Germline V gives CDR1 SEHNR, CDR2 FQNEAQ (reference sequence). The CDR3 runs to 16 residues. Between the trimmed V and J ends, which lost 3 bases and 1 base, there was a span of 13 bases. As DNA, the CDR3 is TGTGCCAGCAGCTTCGCGACAGGAATATCCTACAATGAGCAGTTCTTC. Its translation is CASSFATGISYNEQFF.

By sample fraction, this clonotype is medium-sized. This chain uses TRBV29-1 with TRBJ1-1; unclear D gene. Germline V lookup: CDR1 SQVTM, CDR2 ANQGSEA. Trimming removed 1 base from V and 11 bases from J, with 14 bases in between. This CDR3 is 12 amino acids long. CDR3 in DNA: TGCAGCGTTGAAGCGTCGGAATGGGGTGCTTTCTTT. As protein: CSVEASEWGAFF.

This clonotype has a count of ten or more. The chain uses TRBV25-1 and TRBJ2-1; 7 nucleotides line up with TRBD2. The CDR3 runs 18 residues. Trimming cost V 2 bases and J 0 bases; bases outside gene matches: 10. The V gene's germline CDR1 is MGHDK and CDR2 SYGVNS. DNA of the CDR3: TGTGCCAGCAGTGAAGCCTACGGTGGGGGGGGCTCCTACAATGAGCAGTTCTTC. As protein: CASSEAYGGGGSYNEQFF.

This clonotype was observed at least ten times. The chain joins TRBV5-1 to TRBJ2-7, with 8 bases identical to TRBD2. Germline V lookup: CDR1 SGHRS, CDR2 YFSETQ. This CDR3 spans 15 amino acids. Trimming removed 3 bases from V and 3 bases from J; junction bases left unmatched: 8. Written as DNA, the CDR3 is TGCGCCAGCAGCTCCGCGGGAGGACTAGGCTACGAGCAGTACTTC. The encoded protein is CASSSAGGLGYEQYF.

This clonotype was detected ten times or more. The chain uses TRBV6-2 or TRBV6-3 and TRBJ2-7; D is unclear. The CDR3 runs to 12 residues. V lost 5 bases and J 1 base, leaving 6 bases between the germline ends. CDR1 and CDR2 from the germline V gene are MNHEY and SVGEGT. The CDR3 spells CASSLLSYEQYF. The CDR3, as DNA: TGTGCCAGCAGTCTTCTATCCTACGAGCAGTACTTC.

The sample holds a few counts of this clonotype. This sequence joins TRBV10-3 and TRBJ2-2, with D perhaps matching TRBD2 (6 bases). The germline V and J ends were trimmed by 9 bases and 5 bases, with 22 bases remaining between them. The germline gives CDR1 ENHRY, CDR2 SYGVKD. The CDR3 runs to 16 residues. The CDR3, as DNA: TGTGCCATGAGGTTCTCTGGCGGGACGGGGACCGGGGAGCTGTTTTTT. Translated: CAMRFSGGTGTGELFF.

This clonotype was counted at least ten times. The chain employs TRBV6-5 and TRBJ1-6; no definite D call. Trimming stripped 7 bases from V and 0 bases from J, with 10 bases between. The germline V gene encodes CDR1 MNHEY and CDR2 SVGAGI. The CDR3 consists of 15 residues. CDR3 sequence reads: CASTSVSSYNSPLHF. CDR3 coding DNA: TGTGCCAGCACCAGCGTGAGCTCCTATAATTCACCCCTCCACTTT.

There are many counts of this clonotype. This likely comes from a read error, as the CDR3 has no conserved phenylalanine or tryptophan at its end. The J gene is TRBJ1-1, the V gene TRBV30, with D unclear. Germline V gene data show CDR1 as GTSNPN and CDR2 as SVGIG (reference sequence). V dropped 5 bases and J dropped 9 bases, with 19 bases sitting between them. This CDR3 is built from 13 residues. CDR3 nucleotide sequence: TGTGCCTGGCTAGATACCTCGGGGTACCAAGCTTTCTTG. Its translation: CAWLDTSGYQAFL.

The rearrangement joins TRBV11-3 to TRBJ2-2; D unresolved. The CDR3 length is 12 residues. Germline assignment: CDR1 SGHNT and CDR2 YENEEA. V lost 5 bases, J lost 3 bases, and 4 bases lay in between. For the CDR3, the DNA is TGTGCCAGCAGCCCGGACACCGGGGAGCTGTTTTTT. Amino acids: CASSPDTGELFF.

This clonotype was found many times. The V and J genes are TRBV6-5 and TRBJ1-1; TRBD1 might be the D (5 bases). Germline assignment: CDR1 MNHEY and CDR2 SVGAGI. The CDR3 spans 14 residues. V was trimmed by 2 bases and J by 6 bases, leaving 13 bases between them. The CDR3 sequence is CASSYRGTQAEAFF. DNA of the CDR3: TGTGCCAGCAGTTACAGAGGGACCCAGGCTGAAGCTTTCTTT.

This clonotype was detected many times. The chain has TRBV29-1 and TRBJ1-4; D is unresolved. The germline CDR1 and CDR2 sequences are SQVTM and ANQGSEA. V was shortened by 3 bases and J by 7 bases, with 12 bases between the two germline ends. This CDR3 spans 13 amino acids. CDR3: CSVDGGLGEKLFF. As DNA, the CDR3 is TGCAGCGTTGACGGTGGCTTGGGTGAAAAACTGTTTTTT.

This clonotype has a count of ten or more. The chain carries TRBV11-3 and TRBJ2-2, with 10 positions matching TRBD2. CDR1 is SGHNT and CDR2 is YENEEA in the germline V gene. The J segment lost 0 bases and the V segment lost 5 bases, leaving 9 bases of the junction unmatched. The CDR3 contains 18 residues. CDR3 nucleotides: TGTGCCAGCAGCCCGCGTAGCGGGGGGTATGCGAACACCGGGGAGCTGTTTTTT. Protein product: CASSPRSGGYANTGELFF.

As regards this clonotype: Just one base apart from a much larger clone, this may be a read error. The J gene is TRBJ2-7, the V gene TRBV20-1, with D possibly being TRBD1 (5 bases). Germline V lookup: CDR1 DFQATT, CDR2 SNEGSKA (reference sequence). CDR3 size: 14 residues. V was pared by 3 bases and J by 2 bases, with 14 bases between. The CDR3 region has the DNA TGCAGTGCTAGGATGGCGGACAAACCCTACGAGCAGTACTTC. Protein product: CSARMADKPYEQYF.